One sample yielded the 8 T cell receptor beta chains listed below, sequenced in a study of PD-L1 blockade in urothelial cancer. Specified time point: pretreatment peripheral blood. Repertoires were generated with immunoSEQ multiplex PCR, while TCRdb's copy carries only in-frame clones and drops some. Among about 45,000 clones, nearly 90% were seen once, and the ten largest hold roughly 25%. Source: PBMCs, taken around atezolizumab (anti-PD-L1) treatment. Receptors originate from a donor aged 40 or older with urothelial cancer.

J is TRBJ1-2 and V is TRBV6-5; 9 bases agree with TRBD1. The CDR3 is made up of 14 amino acids. V trimming: 6 bases; J trimming: 5 bases; junction bases outside the gene matches: 7. CDR1 and CDR2 from the germline V gene are MNHEY and SVGAGI. CDR3 protein: CASSRQGGRYGYTF. DNA of the CDR3: TGTGCCAGCAGCAGACAGGGGGGACGTTATGGCTACACCTTC.

CDR3 amino acids: CASSMTSGSGYEQYF. The CDR3 DNA sequence: TGTGCCAGCAGCATGACTAGCGGGAGTGGGTACGAGCAGTACTTC. The V call is TRBV7-9, the J call TRBJ2-7; TRBD2 agrees at 12 bases. CDR1 is SEHNR, CDR2 FQNEAQ, per germline (reference sequence). The length of the CDR3 is 15 residues. V shed 5 bases, J shed 4 bases, and the junction held 6 bases outside the gene matches.

The chain uses TRBV4-1 and TRBJ2-5; TRBD2 might be the D (6 bases). Trimming stripped 1 base from V and 9 bases from J, with 21 bases between. Germline V gives CDR1 MGHRA, CDR2 YSYEKL. CDR3 length: 16 residues. The CDR3 nucleotides read TGCGCCAGCAGCCAAGGACTACCCGCCCCTCGGGGGTCCCAGTACTTC. Protein sequence: CASSQGLPAPRGSQYF.

This chain joins TRBV5-4 and TRBJ2-1; possible D gene TRBD1, 6 bases. The V gene's germline CDR1 is SGHNT and CDR2 YYREEE (reference sequence). V lost 2 bases and J 8 bases, leaving 23 bases between the germline ends. The CDR3 covers 17 residues. CDR3 in DNA: TGTGCCAGCAGCTTATGGTCCGGGACCCCAGGGGTGGATGAGCAGTTCTTC. Translating it yields CASSLWSGTPGVDEQFF.

V is TRBV4-1 and J is TRBJ2-7, with TRBD2 as a possible D gene (5 bases). The CDR3 runs 13 residues. The ends were cut back, 5 bases at V and 3 bases at J, with 11 bases in the middle. The germline CDR1 and CDR2 sequences are MGHRA and YSYEKL. DNA of the CDR3: TGCGCCAGCAGCTCATACCGGGACTACGAGCAGTACTTC. It encodes CASSSYRDYEQYF.

This clone has more than one count but fewer than ten. The rearrangement uses TRBV7-2 and TRBJ2-5, with 8 bases aligning to TRBD2. The CDR3 spans 16 residues. Trimming took 0 bases from V and 2 from J; bases not matched to a gene: 5. Germline CDR1 is SGHTA and CDR2 is FQGNSA. The chain's CDR3 is CASSLARASGQETQYF. Written as DNA, the CDR3 is TGTGCCAGCAGCTTAGCGCGGGCTAGCGGGCAAGAGACCCAGTACTTC.

The chain carries TRBV4-2 and TRBJ1-2, with D unresolved. The CDR3 totals 16 residues. From germline, CDR1 is LGHNA and CDR2 YNFKEQ. The ends were cut back, 0 bases at V and 5 bases at J, with 16 bases in the middle. CDR3 DNA: TGTGCCAGCAGCCAAGATCTTATGGGAGCCGGGTATGGCTACACCTTC. It translates to CASSQDLMGAGYGYTF.

This rearrangement joins TRBV5-1 to TRBJ1-2, with 10 nucleotides matching TRBD1. Trimming at V came to 4 bases and at J to 13 bases, leaving 7 bases not matched to a gene. The CDR3 contains 12 residues. CDR1 and CDR2 from the germline V gene are SGHRS and YFSETQ. The DNA of the CDR3 is TGCGCCAGCAGCCCCGACAGGGGGCCCGTCACCTTC. Its protein product is CASSPDRGPVTF.